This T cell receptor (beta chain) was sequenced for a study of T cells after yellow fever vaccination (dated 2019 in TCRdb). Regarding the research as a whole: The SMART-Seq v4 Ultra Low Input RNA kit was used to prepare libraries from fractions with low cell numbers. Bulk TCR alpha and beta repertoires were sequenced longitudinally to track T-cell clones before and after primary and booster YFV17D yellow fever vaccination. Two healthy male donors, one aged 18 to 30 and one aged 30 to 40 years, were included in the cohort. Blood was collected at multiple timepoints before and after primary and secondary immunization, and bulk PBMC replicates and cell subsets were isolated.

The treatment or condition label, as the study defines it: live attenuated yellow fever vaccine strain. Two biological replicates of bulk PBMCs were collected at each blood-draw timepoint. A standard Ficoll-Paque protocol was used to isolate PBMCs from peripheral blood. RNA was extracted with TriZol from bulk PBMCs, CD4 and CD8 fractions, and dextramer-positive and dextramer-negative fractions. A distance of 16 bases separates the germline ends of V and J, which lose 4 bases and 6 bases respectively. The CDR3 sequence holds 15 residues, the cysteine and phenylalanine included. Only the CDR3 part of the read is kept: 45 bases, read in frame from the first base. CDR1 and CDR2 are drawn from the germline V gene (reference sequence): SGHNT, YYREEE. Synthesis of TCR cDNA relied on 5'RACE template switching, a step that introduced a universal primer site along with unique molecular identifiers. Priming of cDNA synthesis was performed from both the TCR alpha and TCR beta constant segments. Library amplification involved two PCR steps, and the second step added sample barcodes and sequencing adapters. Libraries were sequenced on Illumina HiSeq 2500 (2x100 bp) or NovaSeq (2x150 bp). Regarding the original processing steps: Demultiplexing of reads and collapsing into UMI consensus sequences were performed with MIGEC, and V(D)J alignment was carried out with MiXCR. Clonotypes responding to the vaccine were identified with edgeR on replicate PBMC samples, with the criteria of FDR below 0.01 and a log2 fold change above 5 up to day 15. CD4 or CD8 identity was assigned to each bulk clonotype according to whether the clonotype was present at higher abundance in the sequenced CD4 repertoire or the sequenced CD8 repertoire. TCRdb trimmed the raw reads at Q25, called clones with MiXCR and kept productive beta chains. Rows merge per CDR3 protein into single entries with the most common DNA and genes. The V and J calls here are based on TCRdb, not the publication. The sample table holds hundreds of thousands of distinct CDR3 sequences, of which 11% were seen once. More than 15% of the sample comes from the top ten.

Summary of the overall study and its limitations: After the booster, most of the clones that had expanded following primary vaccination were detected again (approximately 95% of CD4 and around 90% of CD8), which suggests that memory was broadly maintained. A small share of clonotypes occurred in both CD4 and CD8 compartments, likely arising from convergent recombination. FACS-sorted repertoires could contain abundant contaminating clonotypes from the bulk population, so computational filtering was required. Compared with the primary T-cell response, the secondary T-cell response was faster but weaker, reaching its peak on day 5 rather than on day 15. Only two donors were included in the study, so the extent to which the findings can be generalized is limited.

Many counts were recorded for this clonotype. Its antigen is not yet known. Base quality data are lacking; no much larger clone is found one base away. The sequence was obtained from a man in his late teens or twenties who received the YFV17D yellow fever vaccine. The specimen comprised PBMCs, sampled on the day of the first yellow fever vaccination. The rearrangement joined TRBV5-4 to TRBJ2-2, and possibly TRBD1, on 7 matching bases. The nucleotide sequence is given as TGTGCCAGCAGCCGGAGGGACAGTGTGGCCGGGGAGCTGTTTTTT. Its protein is CASSRRDSVAGELFF.